This record concerns one T cell receptor (beta chain) sequence. These data are taken from a study of blood T cell repertoires in COVID-19. Study members were between roughly 18 and 100 years old and lived in 20 to 30 US regions. Cohorts were based on clinical histories the participants reported. The assay was immunoSEQ multiplex PCR, and TCRdb's table has in-frame clones only and misses some. Here the sample spans about 300,000 clones, 85% being singletons. The CDR3 contains 13 residues. The V end was cut by 7 bases, the J end by 5 bases, with 15 bases between. Germline lookup yields CDR1 MNHEY and CDR2 SMNVEV (reference sequence).

Sample: PBMCs or T cells enriched from blood (not recorded which). The chain uses TRBV27 and TRBJ2-7; D not certain. This sequence was found in a woman between 25 and 40 years old who had been exposed to COVID-19. The CDR3 region has the DNA TGTGCCAGCAAAGGAAAATGGGCAAACGAGCAGTACTTC. This translates into CASKGKWANEQYF.